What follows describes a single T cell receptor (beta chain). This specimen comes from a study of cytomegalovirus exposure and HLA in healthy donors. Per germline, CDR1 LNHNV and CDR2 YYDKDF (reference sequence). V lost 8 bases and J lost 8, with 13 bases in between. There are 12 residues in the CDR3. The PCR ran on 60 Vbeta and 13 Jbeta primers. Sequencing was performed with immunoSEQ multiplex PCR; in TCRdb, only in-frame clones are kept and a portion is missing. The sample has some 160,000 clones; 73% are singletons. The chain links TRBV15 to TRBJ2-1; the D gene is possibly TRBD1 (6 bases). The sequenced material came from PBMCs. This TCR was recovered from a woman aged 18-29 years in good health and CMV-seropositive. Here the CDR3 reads CATATGKHEQFF. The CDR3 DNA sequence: TGTGCCACCGCCACAGGGAAACATGAGCAGTTCTTC. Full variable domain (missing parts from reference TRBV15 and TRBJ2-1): DAMVIQNPRYQVTQFGKPVTLSCSQTLNHNVMYWYQQKSSQAPKLLFHYYDKDFNNEADTPDNFQSRRPNTSFCFLDIRSPGLGDTAMYLCATATGKHEQFFGPGTRLTVL.